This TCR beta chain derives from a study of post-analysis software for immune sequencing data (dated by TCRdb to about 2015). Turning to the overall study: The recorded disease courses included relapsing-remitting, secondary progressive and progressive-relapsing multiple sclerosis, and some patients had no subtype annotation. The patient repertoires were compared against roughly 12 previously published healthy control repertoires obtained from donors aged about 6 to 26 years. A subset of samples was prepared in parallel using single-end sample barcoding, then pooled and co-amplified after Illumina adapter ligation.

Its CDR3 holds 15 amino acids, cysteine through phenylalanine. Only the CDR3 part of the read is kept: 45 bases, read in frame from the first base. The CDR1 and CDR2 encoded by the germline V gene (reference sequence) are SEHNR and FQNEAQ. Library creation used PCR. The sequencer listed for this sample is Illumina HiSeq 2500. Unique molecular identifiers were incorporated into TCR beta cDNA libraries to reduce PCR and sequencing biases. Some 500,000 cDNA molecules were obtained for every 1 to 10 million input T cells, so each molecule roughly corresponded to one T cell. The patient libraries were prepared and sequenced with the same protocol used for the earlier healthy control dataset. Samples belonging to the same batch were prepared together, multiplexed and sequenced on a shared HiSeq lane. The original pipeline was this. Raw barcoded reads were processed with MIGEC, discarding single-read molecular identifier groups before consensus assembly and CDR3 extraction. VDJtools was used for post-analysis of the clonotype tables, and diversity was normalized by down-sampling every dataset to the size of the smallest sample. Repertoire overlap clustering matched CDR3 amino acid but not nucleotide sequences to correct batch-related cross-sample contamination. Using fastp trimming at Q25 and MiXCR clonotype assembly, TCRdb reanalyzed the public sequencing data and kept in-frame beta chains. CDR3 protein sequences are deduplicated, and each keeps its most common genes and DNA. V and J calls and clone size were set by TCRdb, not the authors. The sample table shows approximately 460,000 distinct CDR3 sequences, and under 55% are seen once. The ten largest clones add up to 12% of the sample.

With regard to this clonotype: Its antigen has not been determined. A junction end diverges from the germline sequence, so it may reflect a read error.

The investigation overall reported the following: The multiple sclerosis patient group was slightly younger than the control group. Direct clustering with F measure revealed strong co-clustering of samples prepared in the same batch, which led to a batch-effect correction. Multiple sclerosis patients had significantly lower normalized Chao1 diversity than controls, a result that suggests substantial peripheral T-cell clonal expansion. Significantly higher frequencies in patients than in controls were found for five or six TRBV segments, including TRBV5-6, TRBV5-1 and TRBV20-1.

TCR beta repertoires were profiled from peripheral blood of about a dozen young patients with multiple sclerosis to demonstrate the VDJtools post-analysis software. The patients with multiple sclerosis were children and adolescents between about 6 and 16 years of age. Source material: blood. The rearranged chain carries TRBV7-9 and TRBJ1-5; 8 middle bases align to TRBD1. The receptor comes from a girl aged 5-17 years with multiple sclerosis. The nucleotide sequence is TGTGTCAGCAGCCATGACAGGGGACGGGGTCAGCCCCAGCATTTT. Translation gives CVSSHDRGRGQPQHF.